A single sample is the source of the 18 T cell receptor beta chains below, sequenced in a study of beta chain features in type 1 diabetes. Expressed TCRB transcripts were sequenced because the entire RNA isolate underwent reverse transcription. The protocol was immunoSEQ multiplex PCR, while the TCRdb copy is restricted to in-frame clones and leaves out a portion. The repertoire includes hundreds of thousands of clones, around 30% of them detected once, and roughly 0.06% sits in the top ten. The source material was naive CD4+ T cells from blood. These receptor sequences come from a man between 18 and 29 years old in good health.

There are a few counts of this clone. This chain links TRBV12-5 with TRBJ2-7, with a possible D match to TRBD1 (6 bases). V shed 3 bases and J shed 2 bases, with 20 bases lying between them. This CDR3 has 17 residues. Germline V lookup: CDR1 LGHNT, CDR2 FRNRAP. The chain's CDR3 is CASGFGGQNYLTYEQYF. The CDR3 region has the DNA TGTGCTAGTGGTTTTGGGGGACAAAACTACTTAACCTACGAGCAGTACTTC.

This clone was seen only a few times. V usage is TRBV28 and J usage is TRBJ2-4; TRBD1 or TRBD2 may be the D gene (7 bases each). V was shortened by 8 bases and J by 8 bases, with 16 bases between the two germline ends. CDR3 length: 13 amino acids. Germline assignment: CDR1 MDHEN and CDR2 SYDVKM. The CDR3 is CASLRAGGDIQYF. The CDR3, as DNA: TGTGCCAGCCTCCGGGCAGGGGGGGACATTCAGTACTTC. Complete variable domain (other parts from reference TRBV28 and TRBJ2-4): DVKVTQSSRYLVKRTGEKVFLECVQDMDHENMFWYRQDPGLGLRLIYFSYDVKMKEKGDIPEGYSVSREKKERFSLILESASTNQTSMYLCASLRAGGDIQYFGAGTRLSVL.

The V and J genes are TRBV7-9 and TRBJ1-2; D uncertain. V dropped 3 bases and J dropped 6 bases, with 2 bases sitting between them. The CDR3 totals 10 residues. CDR1 and CDR2 (germline): SEHNR, FQNEAQ (reference sequence). The CDR3 DNA reads TGTGCCAGCAGCTTCAATGGCTACACCTTC. Protein: CASSFNGYTF.

This clone has a handful of counts. The chain joins TRBV30 to TRBJ1-3, with D uncertain. The CDR3 runs to 15 residues. Trimming removed 4 bases at V and 0 bases at J, with 13 bases between. From germline, CDR1 is GTSNPN and CDR2 SVGIG (reference sequence). For the CDR3, the DNA is TGTGCCTGGAACGACGGCACCCGCTCTGGAAACACCATATATTTT. It is translated as CAWNDGTRSGNTIYF.

The rearrangement links TRBV9 to TRBJ2-1; the D gene is possibly TRBD2 (6 bases). The V gene lost 2 bases and the J gene lost 5 bases, with 11 bases spanning the gap. This CDR3 is 14 amino acids long. Germline V lookup: CDR1 SGDLS, CDR2 YYNGEE. The CDR3 DNA reads as TGTGCCAGCAGCGTCCTAGCGATAAACAATGAGCAGTTCTTC. Translating gives CASSVLAINNEQFF.

This clone was seen only a few times. The chain combines TRBV15 with TRBJ2-5, with a tentative D call TRBD1 (7 bases). CDR3 size: 14 residues. Deletions cut 2 bases from V and 5 bases from J, with 12 bases between. Germline assignment: CDR1 LNHNV and CDR2 YYDKDF (reference sequence). The CDR3 DNA follows: TGTGCCACCAGCAGACCACAGGGGAGGGAGACCCAGTACTTC. It specifies CATSRPQGRETQYF.

This clone was seen only a few times. The sample contains more than one DNA sequence encoding this CDR3. The J gene is TRBJ1-2, the V gene TRBV19; no firm D call. CDR3 length: 11 residues. CDR1 and CDR2 from the germline V gene are LNHDA and SQIVND (reference sequence). Trimming left V 4 bases short and J 8 bases short, with 8 bases between. This CDR3 is CASSTGSGYTF. DNA for the CDR3: TGTGCCAGTAGTACCGGGAGCGGCTACACCTTC.

There are a few counts of this clone. The V call is TRBV15, the J call TRBJ1-4, with 7 bases lining up with TRBD1. The CDR3 length is 13 residues. With V trimmed by 8 bases and J by 5 bases, 5 bases remained unmatched. Germline assignment: CDR1 LNHNV and CDR2 YYDKDF (reference sequence). CDR3 bases: TGTGCCACCCAGGGGGGTAGGAATGAAAAACTGTTTTTT. It codes for CATQGGRNEKLFF.

This sequence joins TRBV6-1 and TRBJ2-1; either TRBD1 or TRBD2 may fit D (6 bases each). The V and J ends lost 4 bases and 13 bases respectively, with 17 bases between them. The germline V gene encodes CDR1 MNHNS and CDR2 SASEGT. The CDR3 extends over 13 amino acids. The CDR3 sequence: CASSGALGGKQFF. The CDR3 DNA follows: TGTGCCAGCAGTGGAGCACTAGGGGGGAAACAGTTCTTC.

This sequence joins TRBV30 and TRBJ2-7, with D perhaps TRBD1 or TRBD2 (5 bases each). Germline CDR1 and CDR2: GTSNPN and SVGIG (reference sequence). This CDR3 is 15 amino acids long. V was cut by 0 bases and J by 2 bases, with 14 bases left in between. As DNA, the CDR3 is TGTGCCTGGAGTGTTAAAGGGGACGGCACCTACGAGCAGTACTTC. Amino acids: CAWSVKGDGTYEQYF.

This clone was seen a few times. The chain is built from TRBV30 and TRBJ2-5, with 9 bases aligning to TRBD1. Unmatched junction bases numbered 7, after V lost 5 bases and J lost 3 bases. Germline V gene data show CDR1 as GTSNPN and CDR2 as SVGIG (reference sequence). The CDR3 contains 14 residues. CDR3 bases: TGTGCCTGGGAGGGACAGGGAAGTGAAGAGACCCAGTACTTC. Its protein product is CAWEGQGSEETQYF. Using reference TRBV30 and TRBJ2-5 for the parts outside the CDR3, the full variable domain is SQTIHQWPATLVQPVGSPLSLECTVEGTSNPNLYWYRQAAGRGLQLLFYSVGIGQISSEVPQNLSASRPQDRQFILSSKKLLLSDSGFYLCAWEGQGSEETQYFGPGTRLLVL.

This clone has more than one count but fewer than ten. The chain is built from TRBV30 and TRBJ1-1, with D possibly TRBD1 on 5 matching bases. The CDR3 extends over 13 amino acids. Trimming cost V 2 bases and J 5 bases, with 12 bases left between them. Germline values: CDR1 GTSNPN, CDR2 SVGIG (reference sequence). The CDR3 sequence: CAWSKGRLTEAFF. The CDR3 nucleotides are TGTGCCTGGAGTAAGGGGAGGTTAACTGAAGCTTTCTTT.

The V call is TRBV27, the J call TRBJ2-6; D remains ambiguous. V was trimmed by 2 bases and J by 6 bases, leaving 5 bases between them. The CDR3 runs to 13 residues. Germline-derived CDR1 and CDR2 are MNHEY and SMNVEV (reference sequence). CDR3 nucleotide sequence: TGTGCCAGCAGTTTACTAGAGGCCAACGTCCTGACTTTC. This sequence encodes CASSLLEANVLTF.

This clone occurred a few times. This rearrangement joins TRBV29-1 to TRBJ2-3, with D tentatively TRBD1 (5 bases). The CDR3 loop spans 13 amino acids. Trimming cost V 6 bases and J 3 bases, with 13 bases left between them. Per germline, CDR1 SQVTM and CDR2 ANQGSEA. The CDR3 DNA sequence: TGCAGCGTGCAGGGTTGGTCGACAGATACGCAGTATTTT. It encodes CSVQGWSTDTQYF.

The rearrangement links TRBV19 to TRBJ1-2, with D uncertain. The germline gives CDR1 LNHDA, CDR2 SQIVND (reference sequence). Between the trimmed V and J ends, which lost 7 bases and 5 bases, there was a span of 11 bases. The CDR3 contains 12 residues. CDR3 sequence (DNA): TGTGCCAGTAACCGGGTAGGATATGGCTACACCTTC. It encodes CASNRVGYGYTF.

The chain joins TRBV27 to TRBJ2-1, with 9 bases aligning to TRBD2. The length of the CDR3 is 17 residues. With V trimmed by 3 bases and J by 5 bases, 11 bases remained unmatched. The V gene's germline CDR1 is MNHEY and CDR2 SMNVEV (reference sequence). The DNA for the CDR3 is TGTGCCAGCAGTTTGAGGGCTTTAGCGGGAGTCCACAATGAGCAGTTCTTC. This sequence encodes CASSLRALAGVHNEQFF.

Comment on this clone: Distinct nucleotide sequences in the sample also encode this CDR3. This chain links TRBV5-1 with TRBJ2-5; 7 bases match TRBD1. The CDR3 is made up of 14 amino acids. Germline CDR1 and CDR2: SGHRS and YFSETQ. With V trimmed by 2 bases and J by 1 base, 2 bases remained unmatched. This CDR3 reads CASSLGTVQETQYF. CDR3 bases: TGCGCCAGCAGCTTAGGGACAGTCCAAGAGACCCAGTACTTC.

The chain joins TRBV11-2 to TRBJ2-7; 9 nucleotides agree with TRBD2. Germline CDR1 SGHAT, CDR2 FQNNGV. The CDR3 runs 16 residues. Trimming cost V 1 base and J 5 bases; bases outside gene matches: 9. The CDR3 sequence is CASSLVLAGGPHEQYF. For the CDR3, the DNA is TGTGCCAGCAGCTTAGTCTTGGCGGGAGGGCCCCACGAGCAGTACTTC.